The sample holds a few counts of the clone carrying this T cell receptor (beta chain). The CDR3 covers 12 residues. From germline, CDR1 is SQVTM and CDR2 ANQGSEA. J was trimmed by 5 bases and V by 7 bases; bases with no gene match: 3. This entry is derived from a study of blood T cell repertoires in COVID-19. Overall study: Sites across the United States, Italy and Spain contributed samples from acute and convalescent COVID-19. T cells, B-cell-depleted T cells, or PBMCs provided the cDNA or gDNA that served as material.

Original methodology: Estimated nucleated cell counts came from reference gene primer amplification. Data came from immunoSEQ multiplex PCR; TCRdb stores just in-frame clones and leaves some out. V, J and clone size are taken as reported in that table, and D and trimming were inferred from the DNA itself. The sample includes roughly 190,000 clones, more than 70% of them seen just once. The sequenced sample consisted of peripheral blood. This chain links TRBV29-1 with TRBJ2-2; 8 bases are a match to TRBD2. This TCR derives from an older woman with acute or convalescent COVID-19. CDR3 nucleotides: TGCAGCGCAATAGCGGGAACCGGGGAGCTGTTTTTT. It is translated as CSAIAGTGELFF.